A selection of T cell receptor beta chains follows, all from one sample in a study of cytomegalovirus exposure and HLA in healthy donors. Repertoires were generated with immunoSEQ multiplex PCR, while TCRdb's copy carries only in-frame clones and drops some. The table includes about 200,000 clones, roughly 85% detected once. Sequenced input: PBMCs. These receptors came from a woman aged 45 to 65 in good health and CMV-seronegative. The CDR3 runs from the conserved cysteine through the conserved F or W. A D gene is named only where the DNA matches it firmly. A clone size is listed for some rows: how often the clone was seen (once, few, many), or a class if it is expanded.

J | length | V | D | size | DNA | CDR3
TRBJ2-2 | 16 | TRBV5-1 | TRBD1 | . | TGCGCCAGCAGTGCAGGGACAGGGGGCGGCACCGGGGAGCTGTTTTTT | CASSAGTGGGTGELFF
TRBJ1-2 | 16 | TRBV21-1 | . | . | TGTGCCAGCAGCACCGACGCCGGGACAGAGGACTATGGCTACACCTTC | CASSTDAGTEDYGYTF
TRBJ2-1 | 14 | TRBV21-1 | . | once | TGTGCCAGCACCAGTCGTTGTTCCTACAATGAGCAGTTCTTC | CASTSRCSYNEQFF
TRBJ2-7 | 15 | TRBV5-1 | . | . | TGCGCCAGCAGCCCATACGGTAGCGGCACCTACGAGCAGTACTTC | CASSPYGSGTYEQYF
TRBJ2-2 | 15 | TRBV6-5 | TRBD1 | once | TGTGCCAGCAGTTACCGGGACAGGGCGGCCGGGGAGCTGTTTTTT | CASSYRDRAAGELFF
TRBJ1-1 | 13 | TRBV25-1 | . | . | TGTGCCAGCAGTGATATGGGGGCCATGGAGGCTTTCTTT | CASSDMGAMEAFF
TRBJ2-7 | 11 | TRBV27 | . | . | TGTGCCAGCAGTTCCCGTTTCGAGCAGTACTTC | CASSSRFEQYF
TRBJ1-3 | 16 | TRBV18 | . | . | TGTGCCAGCTCACCCCTCCCTGGGAGGGTTGGAAACACCATATATTTT | CASSPLPGRVGNTIYF
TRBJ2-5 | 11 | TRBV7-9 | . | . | TGTTCCAGCAGCCTGAGGGAGACCCAGTACTTC | CSSSLRETQYF
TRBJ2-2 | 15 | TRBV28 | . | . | TGTGCCAGCAGTTCTTTACAGGACCTTACCGGGGAGCTGTTTTTT | CASSSLQDLTGELFF
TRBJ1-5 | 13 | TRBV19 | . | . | TGTGCCAGTAGTATTAGAGGTGGTCAGCCCCAGCATTTT | CASSIRGGQPQHF
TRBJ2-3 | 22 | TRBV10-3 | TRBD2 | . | TGTGCCATCAGTGGCTCGTCCCCTCTAGCGGGAGGGGGGGTAACTAGCACAGATACGCAGTATTTT | CAISGSSPLAGGGVTSTDTQYF
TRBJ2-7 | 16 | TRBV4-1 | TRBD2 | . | TGCGCCAGCAGCCAAGAACTAGCGGTTAGCTCCTACGAGCAGTACTTC | CASSQELAVSSYEQYF
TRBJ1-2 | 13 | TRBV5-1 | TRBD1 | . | TGCGCCAGCAGCCGTGGACAGGGTGATGGCTACACCTTC | CASSRGQGDGYTF
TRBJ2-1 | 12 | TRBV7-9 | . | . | TGTTCCAGCAGCCACCAGGGCAATGAGCAGTTCTTC | CSSSHQGNEQFF
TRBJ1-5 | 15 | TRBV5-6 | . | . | TGTGCCAGCAGCCTATTCGGGCGGGTAAATCAGCCCCAGCATTTT | CASSLFGRVNQPQHF
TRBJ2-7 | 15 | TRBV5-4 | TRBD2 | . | TGTGCCAGCAGCCCGGGACTAGCGAACTCCTACGAGCAGTACTTC | CASSPGLANSYEQYF
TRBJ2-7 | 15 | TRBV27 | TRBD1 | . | TGTGCCAGCAGTTTCGGACAGGGGGGATCCTACGAGCAGTACTTC | CASSFGQGGSYEQYF
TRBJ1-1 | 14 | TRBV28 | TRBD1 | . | TGTGCCAGCAGTGAAAGGGGGCAGGGAACTGAAGCTTTCTTT | CASSERGQGTEAFF
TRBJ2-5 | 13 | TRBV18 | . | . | TGTGCCAGCTCACCAAGAACAGTGGAGACCCAGTACTTC | CASSPRTVETQYF
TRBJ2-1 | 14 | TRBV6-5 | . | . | TGTGCCAGCAGTTACCCGGGAGCGTACAATGAGCAGTTCTTC | CASSYPGAYNEQFF
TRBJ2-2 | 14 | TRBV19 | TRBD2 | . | TGTGCCAGTACGCTAGCGGGATTCACCGGGGAGCTGTTTTTT | CASTLAGFTGELFF
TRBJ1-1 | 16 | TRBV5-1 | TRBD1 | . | TGCGCCAGCAGCTTGGGTGCCTGGGACAGGGAGAGTGAAGCTTTCTTT | CASSLGAWDRESEAFF
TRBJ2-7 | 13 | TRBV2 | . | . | TGTGCCAGCAGTGGTTTTGCGCGGGGTGAGCAGTACTTC | CASSGFARGEQYF
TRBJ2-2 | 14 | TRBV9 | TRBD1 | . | TGTGCCAGCAGCGCGGCAGGGGGTACCGGGGAGCTGTTTTTT | CASSAAGGTGELFF
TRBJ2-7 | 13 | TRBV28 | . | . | TGTGCCAGCAGTGCCGACGGGGTGGGGGAGCAGTACTTC | CASSADGVGEQYF
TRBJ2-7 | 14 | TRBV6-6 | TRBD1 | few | TGTGCCAGCAGGGGAGACAGGGCCCACTACGAGCAGTACTTC | CASRGDRAHYEQYF
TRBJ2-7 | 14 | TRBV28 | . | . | TGTGCCAGCAGTTTATATACCAGGGCAGGCGAGCAGTACTTC | CASSLYTRAGEQYF
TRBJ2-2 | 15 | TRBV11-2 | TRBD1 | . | TGTGCCAGCAGCTTTTCCGGGACAGGGGCCGGGGAGCTGTTTTTT | CASSFSGTGAGELFF
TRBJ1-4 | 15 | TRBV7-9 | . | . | TGTGCCAGCAGTAAAACCGGGAGCTGGGGTGAAAAACTGTTTTTT | CASSKTGSWGEKLFF
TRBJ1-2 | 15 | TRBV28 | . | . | TGTGCCAGCATCCCGGGGGACGGCTACCACTATGGCTACACCTTC | CASIPGDGYHYGYTF
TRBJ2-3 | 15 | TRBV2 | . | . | TGTGCCAGCAGGCCGGGATTCTCAGCGTCAGATACGCAGTATTTT | CASRPGFSASDTQYF
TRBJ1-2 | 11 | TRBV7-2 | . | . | TGTGCCAGCAGTCCCCGAGTTGGCTACACCTTC | CASSPRVGYTF
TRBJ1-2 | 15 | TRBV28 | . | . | TGTGCCAGCCGTGAGCAGGGAGGGGAAAACTATGGCTACACCTTC | CASREQGGENYGYTF
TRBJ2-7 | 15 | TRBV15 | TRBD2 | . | TGTGCCACCAGCAGAGGACTAGCGAGATACTACGAGCAGTACTTC | CATSRGLARYYEQYF